These T cell receptor beta chains were read from a single sample in a study of cytomegalovirus exposure and HLA in healthy donors. The protocol was immunoSEQ multiplex PCR, while the TCRdb copy is restricted to in-frame clones and leaves out a portion. The repertoire holds roughly 170,000 clones, with around 80% as singletons. The sample comprised PBMCs. These receptors were obtained from a woman aged 25 to 39 in good health and CMV-seropositive. Each CDR3 is given with its conserved first and last residue. A D gene is named only where the DNA matches it firmly. Rows may omit the clone size; those that give it use once, few, many or a size class.

J: TRBJ2-3; size: NA; V: TRBV5-1; D: NA; DNA: TGCGCCAGCACCCTCAATACACAAGGCACAGATACGCAGTATTTT; CDR3: CASTLNTQGTDTQYF
J: TRBJ2-1; size: NA; V: TRBV4-3; D: TRBD1; DNA: TGCGCCAGCAGCCAAGCCCCGGGACAGAGTTACAATGAGCAGTTCTTC; CDR3: CASSQAPGQSYNEQFF
J: TRBJ1-4; size: NA; V: TRBV5-1; D: TRBD1; DNA: TGCGCCAGCAGCTTGTCTGGACAGGGGGCATGGGAAAAACTGTTTTTT; CDR3: CASSLSGQGAWEKLFF
J: TRBJ2-5; size: NA; V: TRBV29-1; D: NA; DNA: TGCAGCGGCGTGAATTCGGGGGAGAAGACCCAGTACTTC; CDR3: CSGVNSGEKTQYF
J: TRBJ2-1; size: NA; V: TRBV5-1; D: TRBD2; DNA: TGCGCCAGCAGCTGGACTAGCGAGAACGGGCACAATGAGCAGTTCTTC; CDR3: CASSWTSENGHNEQFF
J: TRBJ2-2; size: NA; V: TRBV30; D: TRBD2; DNA: TGTGCCTTTCGGGAGGCCGGGGAGCTGTTTTTT; CDR3: CAFREAGELFF
J: TRBJ2-3; size: NA; V: TRBV7-6; D: NA; DNA: TGTGCCAGCAGCTTAGTCCCAGGGGACACAGATACGCAGTATTTT; CDR3: CASSLVPGDTDTQYF
J: TRBJ1-1; size: NA; V: TRBV7-9; D: TRBD1; DNA: TGTGCCAGCAGCTTATCCCGGGACAGGGGGCTCGGCACTGAAGCTTTCTTT; CDR3: CASSLSRDRGLGTEAFF
J: TRBJ2-2; size: NA; V: TRBV25-1; D: NA; DNA: TGTGCCAGCAGTCCATGGGTTTCGGGTGCCGGGGAGCTGTTTTTT; CDR3: CASSPWVSGAGELFF
J: TRBJ2-7; size: NA; V: TRBV5-1; D: TRBD1; DNA: TGCGCCAGCAGCTTGACAGGGGGAGACGAGCAGTACTTC; CDR3: CASSLTGGDEQYF
J: TRBJ2-2; size: NA; V: TRBV11-3; D: NA; DNA: TGTGCCAGCAGTCTGTATAGGAACACCGGGGAGCTGTTTTTT; CDR3: CASSLYRNTGELFF
J: TRBJ2-3; size: NA; V: TRBV27; D: TRBD2; DNA: TGTGCCAGCAGTTTATCGCCCCCGGCTAGCGGGAGAAGAGATACGCAGTATTTT; CDR3: CASSLSPPASGRRDTQYF
J: TRBJ2-2; size: NA; V: TRBV5-1; D: NA; DNA: TGCGCCAGCAGCTTGAGGCAGGATCGAGGGGAGCTGTTTTTT; CDR3: CASSLRQDRGELFF
J: TRBJ2-3; size: NA; V: TRBV7-8; D: NA; DNA: TGTGCCAGCAGCTTCGTCGTTTCAGATACGCAGTATTTT; CDR3: CASSFVVSDTQYF
J: TRBJ1-1; size: NA; V: TRBV9; D: TRBD1; DNA: TGTGCCAGCAGCGAGTCCGTGGGACAGGGTTCGGCTTTCTTT; CDR3: CASSESVGQGSAFF
J: TRBJ1-5; size: NA; V: TRBV30; D: NA; DNA: TGTGCCTGGAGTGTTTCAGGGCTTGGTCAGCCCCAGCATTTT; CDR3: CAWSVSGLGQPQHF
J: TRBJ1-3; size: NA; V: TRBV7-9; D: NA; DNA: TGTGCCAGCAGCGAGGCACTGGACACCATATATTTT; CDR3: CASSEALDTIYF
J: TRBJ2-1; size: NA; V: TRBV6-1; D: NA; DNA: TGTGCCAGCAGTGAAATGAACAGGGTGGGGAATGAGCAGTTCTTC; CDR3: CASSEMNRVGNEQFF
J: TRBJ2-2; size: NA; V: TRBV9; D: NA; DNA: TGTGCCAGCAGCAAGGACACCTACACCGGGGAGCTGTTTTTT; CDR3: CASSKDTYTGELFF
J: TRBJ2-3; size: NA; V: TRBV28; D: NA; DNA: TGTGCCAGCAGTTCCGGAGCCGGGGGCACAGATACGCAGTATTTT; CDR3: CASSSGAGGTDTQYF
J: TRBJ2-7; size: few; V: TRBV27; D: NA; DNA: TGTGCCAGCAGTTACCCACAGGGGGGGGACTACCTCTCCTACGAGCAGTACTTC; CDR3: CASSYPQGGDYLSYEQYF
J: TRBJ1-3; size: NA; V: TRBV27; D: NA; DNA: TGTGCCAGCAGCCCCACGGAGGTCCTTGGAAACACCATATATTTT; CDR3: CASSPTEVLGNTIYF
J: TRBJ2-7; size: NA; V: TRBV5-1; D: NA; DNA: TGCGCCAGCAGGTCTCCCGGGACATCCTATTACGAGCAGTACTTC; CDR3: CASRSPGTSYYEQYF
J: TRBJ1-1; size: few; V: TRBV5-1; D: NA; DNA: TGCGCCAGCAGCTCTATGAACACTGAAGCTTTCTTT; CDR3: CASSSMNTEAFF
J: TRBJ2-7; size: once; V: TRBV19; D: TRBD1; DNA: TGTGCCAGTTCTACCTCGGGACAGGGGACCCACGAGCAGTACTTC; CDR3: CASSTSGQGTHEQYF
J: TRBJ2-1; size: NA; V: TRBV27; D: NA; DNA: TGTGCCAGCAGTTTTGCGGGCATAAACTACAATGAGCAGTTCTTC; CDR3: CASSFAGINYNEQFF
J: TRBJ2-1; size: NA; V: TRBV6-1; D: TRBD2; DNA: TGTGCCAGCACGTTCGGGACTAGTTATAATGAGCAGTTCTTC; CDR3: CASTFGTSYNEQFF
J: TRBJ2-1; size: NA; V: TRBV4-3; D: NA; DNA: TGCGCCAGCAGCCAAGAAGGGGTCTATAGCGGTCTCCCCTACAATGAGCAGTTCTTC; CDR3: CASSQEGVYSGLPYNEQFF
J: TRBJ1-4; size: NA; V: TRBV28; D: NA; DNA: TGTGCCAGCAGTGGGGCTAGTTGGACAGCTAATGAAAAACTGTTTTTT; CDR3: CASSGASWTANEKLFF
J: TRBJ2-7; size: NA; V: TRBV10-3; D: NA; DNA: TGTGCCATCAGTCCCGGGACAACCTACGAGCAGTACTTC; CDR3: CAISPGTTYEQYF
J: TRBJ2-5; size: NA; V: TRBV19; D: TRBD2; DNA: TGTGCCAGTAGTATAGTCGGAGCGGGAGGGCAAGAGACCCAGTACTTC; CDR3: CASSIVGAGGQETQYF
J: TRBJ1-4; size: NA; V: TRBV7-4; D: NA; DNA: TGTGCCAGCAGCTTACCGGCGGGTGATGAAAAACTGTTTTTT; CDR3: CASSLPAGDEKLFF
J: TRBJ2-7; size: NA; V: TRBV4-2; D: NA; DNA: TGTGCCAGCAGCCATGGCGGCGATTACGAGCAGTACTTC; CDR3: CASSHGGDYEQYF
J: TRBJ2-5; size: NA; V: TRBV7-9; D: NA; DNA: TGTGCCAGCAGCTTAGAGATCAGGTGGGAGACCCAGTACTTC; CDR3: CASSLEIRWETQYF
J: TRBJ2-3; size: NA; V: TRBV5-1; D: NA; DNA: TGCGCCAGCAGCTTGGCGGTAGCACCTAGCACAGATACGCAGTATTTT; CDR3: CASSLAVAPSTDTQYF
J: TRBJ1-2; size: few; V: TRBV27; D: TRBD1; DNA: TGTGCCAGCAGTTCGACAGGGGGCAGAAGCTACACCTTC; CDR3: CASSSTGGRSYTF
J: TRBJ2-5; size: NA; V: TRBV5-1; D: TRBD2; DNA: TGCGCCAGCAGCTCGTCTAGCGGGAGGGCCGTTGAGACCCAGTACTTC; CDR3: CASSSSSGRAVETQYF
J: TRBJ2-7; size: NA; V: TRBV12-5; D: TRBD1; DNA: TGTGCTAGTGGTTTGGGGACAGGCTCCTACGAGCAGTACTTC; CDR3: CASGLGTGSYEQYF
J: TRBJ2-5; size: NA; V: TRBV2; D: NA; DNA: TGTGCCAGCAGTGATGCGCGGGGTACGAAACAAGAGACCCAGTACTTC; CDR3: CASSDARGTKQETQYF
J: TRBJ1-1; size: NA; V: TRBV7-2; D: NA; DNA: TGTGCCAGCAGCCAGGGTGCGGGAAACACTGAAGCTTTCTTT; CDR3: CASSQGAGNTEAFF
J: TRBJ2-7; size: NA; V: TRBV10-3; D: TRBD2; DNA: TGTGCCATCAGTGAGGGACTAGCGGGATACGAGCAGTACTTC; CDR3: CAISEGLAGYEQYF
J: TRBJ2-5; size: NA; V: TRBV5-1; D: NA; DNA: TGCGCCAGCAGCTTTGGGCGCGGGGAAGAGACCCAGTACTTC; CDR3: CASSFGRGEETQYF
J: TRBJ2-1; size: NA; V: TRBV28; D: TRBD1; DNA: TGTGCCAGCAGTTTAGGGACAGGGCCCTACAATGAGCAGTTCTTC; CDR3: CASSLGTGPYNEQFF
J: TRBJ2-7; size: NA; V: TRBV19; D: TRBD2; DNA: TGTGCCAGTAGTAGGACTAGCGGGAGCTACGAGCAGTACTTC; CDR3: CASSRTSGSYEQYF
J: TRBJ1-2; size: NA; V: TRBV5-5; D: NA; DNA: TGTGCCAGCAGCTTCCGGACACAAAACTATGGCTACACCTTC; CDR3: CASSFRTQNYGYTF
J: TRBJ2-7; size: NA; V: TRBV19; D: NA; DNA: TGTGCCAGTAGTGCCGGGACTGGGTCCTACGAGCAGTACTTC; CDR3: CASSAGTGSYEQYF
J: TRBJ2-7; size: NA; V: TRBV19; D: NA; DNA: TGTGCCAGTAGTAGATTCGGAACAGGGGGGGCCTACGAGCAGTACTTC; CDR3: CASSRFGTGGAYEQYF
J: TRBJ2-3; size: few; V: TRBV27; D: TRBD2; DNA: TGTGCCAGCACCGGACTAGCGGGGACAGATACGCAGTATTTT; CDR3: CASTGLAGTDTQYF
J: TRBJ2-5; size: NA; V: TRBV6-5; D: NA; DNA: TGTGCCAGCAGTTACTCGTACAGCCAAGAGACCCAGTACTTC; CDR3: CASSYSYSQETQYF
J: TRBJ1-4; size: NA; V: TRBV28; D: NA; DNA: TGTGCCAGCAGTCCAGGGAATGAAAAACTGTTTTTT; CDR3: CASSPGNEKLFF
J: TRBJ2-1; size: NA; V: TRBV25-1; D: TRBD2; DNA: TGTGCCACCCGCGGGTCTAGCGGGGTCCCCCACAATGAGCAGTTCTTC; CDR3: CATRGSSGVPHNEQFF
J: TRBJ1-2; size: NA; V: TRBV6-6; D: NA; DNA: TGTGCCAGCAGTTACGCACCCTGGCTAGCGGGAGGCTACACCTTC; CDR3: CASSYAPWLAGGYTF